Sequencing of this TCR beta chain was carried out in a study of T cells after yellow fever vaccination. Making TCR cDNA involved 5'RACE template switching, which added UMIs and a universal primer site. TCRdb recomputed calls from the 5' RACE reads with MiXCR, one row per CDR3 protein. In the table there are some 320,000 distinct CDR3 sequences, around 8.6% of which are singletons. This clonotype was seen more than once but under ten times. With 2 bases clipped from V and 5 bases from J, the junction kept 7 bases outside the gene matches. CDR3 length equals 17 residues. Looked up from germline, CDR1 is DFQATT and CDR2 is SNEGSKA (reference sequence).

The chain carries TRBV20-1 and TRBJ2-3; 16 bases map to TRBD2. Sequencing was performed on CD4+ T cells sorted from PBMCs, taken 5 days after the yellow fever booster vaccination. The receptor was isolated from a man younger than 35 who received the YFV17D yellow fever vaccine. This CDR3 reads CSARPGTSGGAQDTQYF. The CDR3 DNA follows: TGCAGTGCTAGACCCGGGACTAGCGGGGGGGCGCAAGATACGCAGTATTTT.